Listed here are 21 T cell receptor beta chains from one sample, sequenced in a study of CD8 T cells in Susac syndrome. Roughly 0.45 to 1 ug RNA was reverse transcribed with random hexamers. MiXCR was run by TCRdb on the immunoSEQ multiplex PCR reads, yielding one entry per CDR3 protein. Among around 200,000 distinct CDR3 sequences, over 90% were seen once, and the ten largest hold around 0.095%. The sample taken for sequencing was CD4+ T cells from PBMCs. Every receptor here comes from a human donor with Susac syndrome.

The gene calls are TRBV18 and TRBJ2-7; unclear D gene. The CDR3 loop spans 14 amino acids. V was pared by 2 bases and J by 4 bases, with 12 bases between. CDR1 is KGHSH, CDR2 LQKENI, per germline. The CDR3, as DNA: TGTGCCAGCTCACCAGAGGTCTCTAAGTACGAGCAGTACTTC. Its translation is CASSPEVSKYEQYF. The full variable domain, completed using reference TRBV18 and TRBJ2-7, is NAGVMQNPRHLVRRRGQEARLRCSPMKGHSHVYWYRQLPEEGLKFMVYLQKENIIDESGMPKERFSAEFPKEGPSILRIQQVVRGDSAAYFCASSPEVSKYEQYFGPGTRLTVT.

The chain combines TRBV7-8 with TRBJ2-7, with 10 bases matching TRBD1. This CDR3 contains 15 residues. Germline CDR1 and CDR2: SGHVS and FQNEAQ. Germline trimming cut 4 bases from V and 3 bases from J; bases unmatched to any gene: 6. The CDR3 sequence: CASSYDRGLFYEQYF. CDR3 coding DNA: TGTGCCAGCAGCTACGACAGGGGGCTTTTCTACGAGCAGTACTTC.

CDR3 nucleotide sequence: TGTGCCAGCAGCCAAGACGCTAGGCAAAACAATGAGCAGTTCTTC. This gives the protein CASSQDARQNNEQFF. This chain links TRBV3-1 with TRBJ2-1; no clear D. The ends were cut back, 0 bases at V and 5 bases at J, with 11 bases in the middle. The CDR3 is 15 amino acids. CDR1 and CDR2 from the germline V gene are LGHDT and YNNKEL (reference sequence).

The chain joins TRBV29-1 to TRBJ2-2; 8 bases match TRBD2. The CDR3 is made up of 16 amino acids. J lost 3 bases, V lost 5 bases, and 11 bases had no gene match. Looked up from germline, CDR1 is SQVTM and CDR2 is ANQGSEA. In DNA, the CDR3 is TGCAGCGTTTCCAGCGGGAGACTTAGGGACACCGGGGAGCTGTTTTTT. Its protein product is CSVSSGRLRDTGELFF.

CDR3 sequence reads: CASGLGQGVNQPQHF. CDR3 nucleotides: TGTGCTAGTGGCCTGGGACAGGGGGTCAATCAGCCCCAGCATTTT. The chain carries TRBV12-5 and TRBJ1-5, with 11 positions matching TRBD1. CDR3 size: 15 residues. The junction had 4 bases not matched to a gene; V was cut back by 6 bases and J by 3 bases. Germline CDR1 is LGHNT and CDR2 is FRNRAP.

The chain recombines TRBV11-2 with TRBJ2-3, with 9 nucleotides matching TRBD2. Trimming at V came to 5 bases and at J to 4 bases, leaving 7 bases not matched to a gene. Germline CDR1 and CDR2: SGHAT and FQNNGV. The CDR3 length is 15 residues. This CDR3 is CASSHNSGSADTQYF. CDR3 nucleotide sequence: TGTGCCAGCAGCCATAATAGCGGGAGCGCAGATACGCAGTATTTT.

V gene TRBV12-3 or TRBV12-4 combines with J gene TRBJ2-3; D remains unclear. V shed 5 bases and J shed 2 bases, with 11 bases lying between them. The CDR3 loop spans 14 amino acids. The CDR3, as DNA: TGTGCCAGCAGTAGTCTCGGATACACAGATACGCAGTATTTT. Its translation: CASSSLGYTDTQYF.

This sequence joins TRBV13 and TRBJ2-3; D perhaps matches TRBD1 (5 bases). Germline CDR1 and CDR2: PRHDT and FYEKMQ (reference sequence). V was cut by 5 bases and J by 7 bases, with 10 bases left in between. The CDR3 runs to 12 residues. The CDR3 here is CASSENRNTQYF. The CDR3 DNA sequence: TGTGCCAGCAGCGAGAACAGGAATACGCAGTATTTT.

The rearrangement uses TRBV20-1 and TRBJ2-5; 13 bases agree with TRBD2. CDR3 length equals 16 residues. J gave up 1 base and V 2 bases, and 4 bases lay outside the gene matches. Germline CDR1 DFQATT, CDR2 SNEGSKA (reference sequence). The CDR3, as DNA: TGCAGTGCTAGATTGGGACTAGCGGGACTCCAAGAGACCCAGTACTTC. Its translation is CSARLGLAGLQETQYF.

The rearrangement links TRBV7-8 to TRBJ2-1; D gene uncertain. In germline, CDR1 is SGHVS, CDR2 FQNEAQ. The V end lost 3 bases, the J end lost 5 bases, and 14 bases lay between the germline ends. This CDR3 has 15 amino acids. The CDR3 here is CASSLSSETHNEQFF. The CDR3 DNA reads TGTGCCAGCAGCTTGAGTTCCGAGACCCACAATGAGCAGTTCTTC.

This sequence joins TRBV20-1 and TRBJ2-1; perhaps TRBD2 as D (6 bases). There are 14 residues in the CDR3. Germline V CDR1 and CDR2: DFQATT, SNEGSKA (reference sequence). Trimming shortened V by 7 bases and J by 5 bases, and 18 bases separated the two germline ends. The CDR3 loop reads CSVTLADRDNEQFF. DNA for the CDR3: TGCAGTGTCACCTTAGCGGATCGGGACAATGAGCAGTTCTTC.

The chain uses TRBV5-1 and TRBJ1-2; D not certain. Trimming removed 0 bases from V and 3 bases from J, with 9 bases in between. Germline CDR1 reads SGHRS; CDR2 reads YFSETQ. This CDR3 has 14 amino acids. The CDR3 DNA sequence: TGCGCCAGCAGCTTGGGAGGCCTAGACTATGGCTACACCTTC. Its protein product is CASSLGGLDYGYTF.

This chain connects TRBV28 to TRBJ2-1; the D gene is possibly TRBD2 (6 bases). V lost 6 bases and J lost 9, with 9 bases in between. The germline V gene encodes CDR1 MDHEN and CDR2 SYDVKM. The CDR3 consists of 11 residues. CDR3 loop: CASRGTLEQFF. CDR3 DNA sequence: TGTGCCAGCAGGGGGACTCTTGAGCAGTTCTTC.

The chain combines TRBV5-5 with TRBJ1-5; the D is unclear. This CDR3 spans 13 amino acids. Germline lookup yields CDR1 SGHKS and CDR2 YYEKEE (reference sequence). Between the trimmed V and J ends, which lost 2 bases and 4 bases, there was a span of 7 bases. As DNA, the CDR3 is TGTGCCAGCAGCTTCGAGGTGAATCAGCCCCAGCATTTT. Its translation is CASSFEVNQPQHF.

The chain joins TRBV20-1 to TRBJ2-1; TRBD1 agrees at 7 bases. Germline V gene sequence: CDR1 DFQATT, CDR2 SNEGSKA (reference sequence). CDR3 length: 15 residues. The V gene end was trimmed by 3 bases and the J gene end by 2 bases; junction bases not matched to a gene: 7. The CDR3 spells CSAREDRLTYNEQFF. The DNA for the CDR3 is TGCAGTGCTAGGGAGGACAGGTTAACCTACAATGAGCAGTTCTTC.

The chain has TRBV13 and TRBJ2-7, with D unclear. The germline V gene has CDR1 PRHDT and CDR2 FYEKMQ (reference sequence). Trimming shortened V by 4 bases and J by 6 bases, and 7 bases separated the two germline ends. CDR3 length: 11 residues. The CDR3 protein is CASSWVGEQYF. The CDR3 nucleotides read TGTGCCAGCAGCTGGGTGGGCGAGCAGTACTTC.

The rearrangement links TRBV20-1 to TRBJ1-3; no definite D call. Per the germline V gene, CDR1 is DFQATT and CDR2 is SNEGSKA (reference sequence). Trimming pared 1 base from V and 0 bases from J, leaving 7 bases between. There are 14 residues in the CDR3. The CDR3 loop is CSARGPPSGNTIYF. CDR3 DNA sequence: TGCAGTGCTAGAGGGCCTCCCTCTGGAAACACCATATATTTT.

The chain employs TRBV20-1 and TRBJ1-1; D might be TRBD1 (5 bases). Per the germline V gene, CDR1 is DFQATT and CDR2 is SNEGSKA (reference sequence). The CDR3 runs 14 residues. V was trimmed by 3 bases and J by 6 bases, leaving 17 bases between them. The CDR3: CSASRQGGGSEAFF. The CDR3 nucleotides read TGCAGTGCTAGCCGGCAGGGAGGAGGATCTGAAGCTTTCTTT.

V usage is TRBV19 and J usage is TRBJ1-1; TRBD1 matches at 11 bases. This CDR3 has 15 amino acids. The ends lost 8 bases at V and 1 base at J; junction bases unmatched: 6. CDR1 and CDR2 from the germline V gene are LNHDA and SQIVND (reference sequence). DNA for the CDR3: TGTGCCAGTGGTGGACAGGGGGCGCCGAACACTGAAGCTTTCTTT. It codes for CASGGQGAPNTEAFF.

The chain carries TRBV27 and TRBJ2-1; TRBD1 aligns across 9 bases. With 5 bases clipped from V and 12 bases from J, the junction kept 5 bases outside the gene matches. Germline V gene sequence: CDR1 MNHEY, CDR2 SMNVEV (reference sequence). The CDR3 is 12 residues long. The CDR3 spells CASSNRGQRQFF. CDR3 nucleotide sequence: TGTGCCAGCAGTAACAGGGGGCAAAGGCAGTTCTTC.

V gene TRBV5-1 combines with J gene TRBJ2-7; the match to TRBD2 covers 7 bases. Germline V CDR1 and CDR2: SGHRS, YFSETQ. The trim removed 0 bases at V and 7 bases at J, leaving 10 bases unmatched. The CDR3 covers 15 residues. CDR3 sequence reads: CASSLVGNRGEEQYF. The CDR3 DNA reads TGCGCCAGCAGCTTGGTGGGGAACCGGGGGGAAGAGCAGTACTTC.